The 25 T cell receptor beta chains in this list originate from one sample, sequenced in a study of blood T cells in healthy people across ages. Then a second PCR, running roughly 7 to 11 cycles, was carried out with a sample-barcoded 5' primer and a J-beta primer mix. TCRdb reanalysed the 5' RACE reads using MiXCR and keeps one entry per CDR3 protein. The sample yields fewer than 2,000,000 distinct CDR3 sequences, roughly 32% seen once. The sample taken for sequencing was blood. Source of these receptors: a woman aged 25 to 39 in good health.

At least ten counts were recorded for this clonotype. V usage is TRBV7-2 and J usage is TRBJ2-5; the D gene is possibly TRBD1 (6 bases). Germline V lookup: CDR1 SGHTA, CDR2 FQGNSA. V shed 2 bases and J shed 0 bases, with 16 bases lying between them. The CDR3 is 17 residues long. CDR3 coding DNA: TGTGCCAGCAGCTTAAGGGGGATATTGGGGTACCAAGAGACCCAGTACTTC. Protein: CASSLRGILGYQETQYF.

This clonotype has more than one count but fewer than ten. The CDR3 spells CASSSQRGSSYNEQFF. CDR3 nucleotides: TGTGCCAGTAGTAGCCAGCGGGGGAGCTCCTACAATGAGCAGTTCTTC. J is TRBJ2-1 and V is TRBV19; TRBD2 agrees at 8 bases. V was clipped by 4 bases and J by 0 bases; unmatched bases: 5. The CDR3 runs to 16 residues. Germline V gene lookup returns CDR1 LNHDA and CDR2 SQIVND (reference sequence).

This chain links TRBV20-1 with TRBJ1-5, with a weak D call TRBD1 (5 bases). V was pared by 5 bases and J by 0 bases, with 11 bases between. This CDR3 has 14 residues. Germline values: CDR1 DFQATT, CDR2 SNEGSKA (reference sequence). DNA for the CDR3: TGCAGTGCTCACGTGGGGGGTAGCAATCAGCCCCAGCATTTT. Encoded protein: CSAHVGGSNQPQHF.

The V gene is TRBV28, the J gene TRBJ2-2; D is uncertain. The CDR3 extends over 13 amino acids. V lost 2 bases to trimming and J lost 2 bases, with 3 bases between them. Germline V lookup: CDR1 MDHEN, CDR2 SYDVKM. CDR3 nucleotides: TGTGCCAGCAGTTTAAAAAACACCGGGGAGCTGTTTTTT. Translated: CASSLKNTGELFF.

The table lists this clonotype with a few counts. This chain links TRBV9 with TRBJ1-2; no reliable D call. CDR3 size: 14 residues. The germline V gene encodes CDR1 SGDLS and CDR2 YYNGEE. V was pared by 0 bases and J by 6 bases, with 12 bases between. The CDR3 region has the DNA TGTGCCAGCAGCGTAGGTACAGCATGGGATGGCTACACCTTC. Translating gives CASSVGTAWDGYTF.

This sequence joins TRBV5-4 and TRBJ2-7; 12 nucleotides match TRBD1. Germline assignment: CDR1 SGHNT and CDR2 YYREEE (reference sequence). V lost 4 bases to trimming and J lost 5 bases; unmatched junction nucleotides: 7. This CDR3 spans 15 amino acids. The chain's CDR3 is CASSPGQGAKNEQYF. CDR3 DNA: TGTGCCAGCAGCCCGGGACAGGGGGCGAAAAACGAGCAGTACTTC.

CDR3 residues: CASSLSESEKLFF. The DNA of the CDR3 is TGTGCCAGCAGCTTGTCAGAGAGTGAAAAACTGTTTTTT. The rearrangement links TRBV13 to TRBJ1-4; no firm D call. Trimming removed 3 bases at V and 7 bases at J, with 9 bases between. The CDR3 consists of 13 residues. Germline CDR1 and CDR2: PRHDT and FYEKMQ (reference sequence).

This clonotype was counted only a few times. Here the CDR3 reads CSVEGLGGNRRQPPGEQYF. In DNA, the CDR3 is TGCAGCGTTGAAGGTCTGGGAGGGAATAGGCGACAACCGCCTGGCGAGCAGTACTTC. V and J are TRBV29-1 and TRBJ2-7; TRBD2 matches at 7 bases. Germline values: CDR1 SQVTM, CDR2 ANQGSEA. V was clipped by 1 base and J by 6 bases; unmatched bases: 24. The CDR3 length is 19 residues.

A note on this clonotype: This could be a read error, since a much larger clone is one nucleotide away. V gene TRBV20-1 combines with J gene TRBJ1-2; D unresolved. The ends were cut back, 3 bases at V and 5 bases at J, with 7 bases in the middle. Germline assignment: CDR1 DFQATT and CDR2 SNEGSKA (reference sequence). This CDR3 spans 11 amino acids. CDR3: CSARDEYGYTF. In nucleotides, the CDR3 is TGCAGTGCTAGGGACGAATATGGCTACACCTTC.

V is TRBV10-1 and J is TRBJ2-1, with 7 bases matching TRBD1. Per germline, CDR1 WNHNN and CDR2 SYGVQD (reference sequence). The V gene end was trimmed by 9 bases and the J gene end by 4 bases; junction bases not matched to a gene: 9. This CDR3 is built from 14 residues. CDR3 sequence: CASPTGNLYNEQFF. The DNA for the CDR3 is TGCGCCAGTCCGACAGGGAATCTGTACAATGAGCAGTTCTTC.

In its sample, this clonotype was seen once. This may stem from a read error, because a much larger clone lies one nucleotide away. The chain joins TRBV6-6 to TRBJ2-1; the D gene could be TRBD1 or TRBD2 (5 bases each). CDR1 MNHNY and CDR2 SVGAGI come from the germline V gene (reference sequence). V was pared by 5 bases and J by 13 bases, with 21 bases between. This CDR3 contains 14 residues. CDR3 sequence: CASSRDGSFETQFF. The DNA for the CDR3 is TGTGCCAGCAGTCGGGACGGTTCATTTGAGACCCAGTTCTTC.

The chain has TRBV5-5 and TRBJ2-2; TRBD2 aligns across 8 bases. J was trimmed by 7 bases and V by 0 bases; bases with no gene match: 8. CDR1 is SGHKS and CDR2 is YYEKEE in the germline V gene (reference sequence). There are 16 residues in the CDR3. The CDR3 DNA reads TGTGCCAGCAGCTTGGAGGAGCGGGAGTATATCGGGGAGCTGTTTTTT. Translating gives CASSLEEREYIGELFF. Supplemented by reference TRBV5-5 and TRBJ2-2, the full variable domain reads DAGVTQSPTHLIKTRGQQVTLRCSPISGHKSVSWYQQVLGQGPQFIFQYYEKEERGRGNFPDRFSARQFPNYSSELNVNALLLGDSALYLCASSLEEREYIGELFFGEGSRLTVL.

The rearrangement links TRBV20-1 to TRBJ2-1; D is possibly TRBD2 (5 bases). The CDR3 is 16 residues long. Trimming pared 4 bases from V and 2 bases from J, leaving 18 bases between. The germline V gene encodes CDR1 DFQATT and CDR2 SNEGSKA (reference sequence). DNA of the CDR3: TGCAGTGCTATAGCGCTTAGCCCCTTTCCCTACAATGAGCAGTTCTTC. Its translation is CSAIALSPFPYNEQFF.

Only a few counts were recorded for this clonotype. CDR3 region: CASSQTPGTSIYEQYF. The CDR3 coding sequence is TGCGCCAGCAGCCAGACCCCCGGGACTAGCATCTACGAGCAGTACTTC. The chain joins TRBV4-1 to TRBJ2-7, with TRBD2 matching 9 bases. The CDR3 spans 16 residues. V lost 3 bases and J lost 3; bases outside the gene matches: 9. Germline CDR1 is MGHRA and CDR2 is YSYEKL.

The V gene is TRBV27, the J gene TRBJ1-1, with no clear D. This CDR3 has 14 amino acids. Germline CDR1 reads MNHEY; CDR2 reads SMNVEV (reference sequence). Between the trimmed V and J ends, which lost 9 bases and 0 bases, there was a span of 14 bases. The CDR3 coding sequence is TGTGCCAGTCGAGATCGGGCTATGAACACTGAAGCTTTCTTT. This gives the protein CASRDRAMNTEAFF.

This clonotype occurred a few times. The genes are TRBV27 and TRBJ1-4; D possibly corresponds to TRBD1 (6 bases). V was clipped by 4 bases and J by 7 bases, with 13 bases between them. Germline CDR1 and CDR2: MNHEY and SMNVEV (reference sequence). The CDR3 spans 14 residues. CDR3 loop: CASSSQGRGEKLFF. The CDR3 DNA sequence: TGTGCCAGCAGTTCCCAGGGGCGGGGTGAAAAACTGTTTTTT.

This clonotype was detected once. The rearrangement links TRBV7-9 to TRBJ1-1; 8 nucleotides agree with TRBD1. Germline CDR1 SEHNR, CDR2 FQNEAQ (reference sequence). This CDR3 has 15 amino acids. After removal of 4 bases from V and 1 base from J, the junction contained 5 bases not matched to a gene. The CDR3 DNA reads as TGTGCCAGCAGCTCAGGGGACAGGACGAACACTGAAGCTTTCTTT. Encoded protein: CASSSGDRTNTEAFF.

This clonotype was observed a few times. The DNA of the CDR3 is TGTGCCAGCAGTTACTTTGTGGGACAGGGGGAATTAGGAGAGACCCAGTACTTC. It yields the protein CASSYFVGQGELGETQYF. The rearrangement uses TRBV6-2 or TRBV6-3 and TRBJ2-5; 11 bases map to TRBD1. V was clipped by 1 base and J by 4 bases; unmatched bases: 11. The CDR3 totals 18 residues. Per the germline V gene, CDR1 is MNHEY and CDR2 is SVGEGT.

This clonotype showed up just a few times. This chain connects TRBV10-3 to TRBJ1-4; D possibly corresponds to TRBD1 (5 bases). Per the germline V gene, CDR1 is ENHRY and CDR2 is SYGVKD. Trimming removed 10 bases at V and 7 bases at J, with 40 bases between. The CDR3 contains 21 residues. In DNA, the CDR3 is TGTGCCACAGCACACGGGCTTTCGGGGGATGTAACCGCCGCCGCTCCTGAAAAACTGTTTTTT. This codes for CATAHGLSGDVTAAAPEKLFF.

This clonotype was recorded at least ten times. This chain links TRBV29-1 with TRBJ1-2, with 9 bases that match TRBD1. Trimming cost V 1 base and J 5 bases; bases outside gene matches: 5. The CDR3 has 14 residues. Germline CDR1 SQVTM, CDR2 ANQGSEA. As DNA, the CDR3 is TGCAGCGTTGAAGTTGGTGGGACAGGGTATGGCTACACCTTC. The encoded protein is CSVEVGGTGYGYTF.

The chain combines TRBV5-1 with TRBJ1-1, with D tentatively TRBD1 (5 bases). Trimming removed 3 bases at V and 3 bases at J, with 15 bases between. The CDR3 is made up of 15 amino acids. Germline CDR1 and CDR2: SGHRS and YFSETQ. CDR3 coding DNA: TGCGCCAGCAGCTCCGTTGGAGGGGTATACACTGAAGCTTTCTTT. Its protein product is CASSSVGGVYTEAFF.

This clonotype was counted between two and nine times. The chain carries TRBV3-1 and TRBJ1-1; the D is unclear. The CDR3 consists of 14 residues. The ends were cut back, 0 bases at V and 7 bases at J, with 12 bases in the middle. Germline V gives CDR1 LGHDT, CDR2 YNNKEL (reference sequence). In DNA form, the CDR3 reads TGTGCCAGCAGCCAAGATTATTCGGGTGTTGAAGCTTTCTTT. It yields the protein CASSQDYSGVEAFF.

The chain joins TRBV11-3 to TRBJ2-1; TRBD2 matches at 11 bases. V shed 5 bases, J shed 7 bases, and the junction held 13 bases outside the gene matches. The CDR3 is made up of 17 amino acids. The germline V gene has CDR1 SGHNT and CDR2 YENEEA. The CDR3 sequence is CASSLPVAGGVRNEQFF. The DNA of the CDR3 is TGTGCCAGCAGCCTACCCGTAGCGGGAGGGGTACGGAATGAGCAGTTCTTC. Together with reference TRBV11-3 and TRBJ2-1, the CDR3 gives the full variable domain: EAGVVQSPRYKIIEKKQPVAFWCNPISGHNTLYWYLQNLGQGPELLIRYENEEAVDDSQLPKDRFSAERLKGVDSTLKIQPAELGDSAVYLCASSLPVAGGVRNEQFFGPGTRLTVL.

This clonotype occurred once. V usage is TRBV4-2 and J usage is TRBJ2-3; 12 bases agree with TRBD2. This CDR3 contains 23 residues. The J segment lost 1 base and the V segment lost 0 bases, leaving 20 bases of the junction unmatched. Germline V CDR1 and CDR2: LGHNA, YNFKEQ. CDR3: CASSQDPIGVITSGGPRTDTQYF. CDR3 sequence (DNA): TGTGCCAGCAGCCAAGATCCTATAGGGGTTATTACTAGCGGGGGGCCGCGCACAGATACGCAGTATTTT.

The gene calls are TRBV7-3 and TRBJ1-1, with D possibly matching TRBD1 (6 bases). The CDR3 contains 15 residues. The ends were cut back, 0 bases at V and 5 bases at J, with 13 bases in the middle. Looked up from germline, CDR1 is SGHTA and CDR2 is FQGTGA. The CDR3 DNA sequence: TGTGCCAGCAGCTTAACGGGGGGCGCATGGACTGAAGCTTTCTTT. Protein sequence: CASSLTGGAWTEAFF.